This T cell receptor beta chain was captured in a study of identical twins. Carrying unique molecular identifiers, the cDNA also gained a universal primer site through template switching. Each CDR3 protein gets one entry after TCRdb re-called the 5' RACE reads with MiXCR. This table holds hundreds of thousands of distinct CDR3 sequences, roughly 12% found once. Study results and caveats: The study based its conclusions on cross-sectional statistical analysis and did not follow the same donors.

CDR3 length: 15 residues. CDR1 and CDR2 (germline): SQVTM, ANQGSEA. V was cut by 0 bases and J by 5 bases, with 16 bases left in between. This clonotype showed up many times. What it binds is unknown. The same data also went into a second study, on yellow fever vaccine responses in identical twins.

The source of this sequence is a woman aged 18-35 years in good health. The sequenced sample was CD8+ T cells sorted from blood. V and J are TRBV29-1 and TRBJ2-5, with D perhaps matching TRBD1 (7 bases). CDR3 protein: CSVEDGLTGRETQYF. Written as DNA, the CDR3 is TGCAGCGTTGAAGATGGTCTGACAGGGAGGGAGACCCAGTACTTC.